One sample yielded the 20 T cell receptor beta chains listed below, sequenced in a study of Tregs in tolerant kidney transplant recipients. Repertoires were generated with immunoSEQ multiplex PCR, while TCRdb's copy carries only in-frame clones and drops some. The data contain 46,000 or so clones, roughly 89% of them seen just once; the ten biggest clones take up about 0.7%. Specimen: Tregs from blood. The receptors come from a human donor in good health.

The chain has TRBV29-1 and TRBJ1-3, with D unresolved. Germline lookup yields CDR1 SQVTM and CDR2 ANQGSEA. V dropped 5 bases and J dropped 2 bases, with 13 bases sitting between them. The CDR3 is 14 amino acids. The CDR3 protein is CSVQTSHTGNTIYF. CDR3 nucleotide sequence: TGCAGCGTTCAGACTTCTCACACTGGAAACACCATATATTTT.

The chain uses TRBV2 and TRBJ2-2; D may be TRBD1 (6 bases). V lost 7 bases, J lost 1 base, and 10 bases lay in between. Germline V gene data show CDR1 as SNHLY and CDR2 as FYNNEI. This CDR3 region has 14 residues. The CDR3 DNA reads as TGTGCCAGCACGGGACAACTGAACACCGGGGAGCTGTTTTTT. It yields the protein CASTGQLNTGELFF.

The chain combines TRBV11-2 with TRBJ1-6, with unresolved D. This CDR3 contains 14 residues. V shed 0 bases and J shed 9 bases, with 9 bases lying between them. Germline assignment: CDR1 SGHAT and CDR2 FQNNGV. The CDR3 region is CASSLEGNPSPLHF. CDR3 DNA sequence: TGTGCCAGCAGCTTAGAGGGGAACCCTTCACCCCTCCACTTT. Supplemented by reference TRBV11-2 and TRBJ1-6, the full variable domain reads EAGVAQSPRYKIIEKRQSVAFWCNPISGHATLYWYQQILGQGPKLLIQFQNNGVVDDSQLPKDRFSAERLKGVDSTLKIQPAKLEDSAVYLCASSLEGNPSPLHFGNGTRLTVT.

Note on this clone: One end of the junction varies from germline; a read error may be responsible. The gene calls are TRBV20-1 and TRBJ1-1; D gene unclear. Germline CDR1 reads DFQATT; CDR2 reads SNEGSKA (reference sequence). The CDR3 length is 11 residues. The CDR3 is CSARDNNSKTF. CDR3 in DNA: TGCAGTGCTAGAGATAATAACAGTAAAACTTTT.

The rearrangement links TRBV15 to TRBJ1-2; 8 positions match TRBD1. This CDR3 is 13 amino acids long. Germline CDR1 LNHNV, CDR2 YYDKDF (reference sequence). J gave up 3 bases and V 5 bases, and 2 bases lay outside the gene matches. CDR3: CATSRGQDYGYTF. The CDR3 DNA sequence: TGTGCCACCAGCCGGGGACAGGACTATGGCTACACCTTC.

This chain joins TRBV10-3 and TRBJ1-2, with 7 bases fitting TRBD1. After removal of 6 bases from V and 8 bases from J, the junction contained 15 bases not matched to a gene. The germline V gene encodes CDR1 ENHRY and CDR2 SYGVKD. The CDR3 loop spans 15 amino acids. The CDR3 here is CAISYTGEGFRGYTF. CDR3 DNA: TGTGCCATCAGCTACACAGGGGAAGGGTTCAGGGGCTACACCTTC.

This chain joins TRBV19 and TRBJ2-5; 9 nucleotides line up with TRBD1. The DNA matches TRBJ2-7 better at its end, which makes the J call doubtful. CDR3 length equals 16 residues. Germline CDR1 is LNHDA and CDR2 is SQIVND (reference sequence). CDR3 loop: CASTWTGEGSSYEQYF. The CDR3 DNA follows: TGTGCCAGTACCTGGACAGGGGAGGGTAGCTCCTACGAGCAGTACTTC.

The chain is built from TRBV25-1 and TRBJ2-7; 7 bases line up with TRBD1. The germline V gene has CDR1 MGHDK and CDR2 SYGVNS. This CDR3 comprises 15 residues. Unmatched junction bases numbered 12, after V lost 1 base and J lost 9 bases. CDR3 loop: CASSEWKGAIWRQYF. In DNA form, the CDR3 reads TGTGCCAGCAGTGAATGGAAGGGGGCGATTTGGCGGCAGTACTTC.

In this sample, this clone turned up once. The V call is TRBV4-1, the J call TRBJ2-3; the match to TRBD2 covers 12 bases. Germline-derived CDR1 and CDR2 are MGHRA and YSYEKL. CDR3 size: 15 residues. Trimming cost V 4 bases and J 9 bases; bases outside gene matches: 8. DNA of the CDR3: TGCGCCAGCAGCCCCCGACTAGCGGGAGTCATCACGCAGTATTTT. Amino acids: CASSPRLAGVITQYF.

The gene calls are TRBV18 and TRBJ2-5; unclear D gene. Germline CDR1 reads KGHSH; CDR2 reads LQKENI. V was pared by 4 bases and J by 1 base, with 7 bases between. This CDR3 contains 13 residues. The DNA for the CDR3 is TGTGCCAGCTCACGTCTGGTCCAAGAGACCCAGTACTTC. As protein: CASSRLVQETQYF. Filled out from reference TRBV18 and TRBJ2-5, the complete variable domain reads NAGVMQNPRHLVRRRGQEARLRCSPMKGHSHVYWYRQLPEEGLKFMVYLQKENIIDESGMPKERFSAEFPKEGPSILRIQQVVRGDSAAYFCASSRLVQETQYFGPGTRLLVL.

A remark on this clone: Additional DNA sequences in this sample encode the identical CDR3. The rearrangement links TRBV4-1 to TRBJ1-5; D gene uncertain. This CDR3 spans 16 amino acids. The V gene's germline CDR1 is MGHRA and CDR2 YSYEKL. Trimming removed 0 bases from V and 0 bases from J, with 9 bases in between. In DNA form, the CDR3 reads TGCGCCAGCAGCCAAGAGGTAGGTCGTAGCAATCAGCCCCAGCATTTT. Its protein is CASSQEVGRSNQPQHF.

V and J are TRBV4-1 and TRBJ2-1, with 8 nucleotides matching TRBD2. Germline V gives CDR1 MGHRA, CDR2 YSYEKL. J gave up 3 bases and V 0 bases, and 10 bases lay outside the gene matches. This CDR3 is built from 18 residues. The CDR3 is CASSQDGRGGTGYNEQFF. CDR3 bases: TGCGCCAGCAGCCAAGACGGGAGGGGGGGGACCGGCTACAATGAGCAGTTCTTC.

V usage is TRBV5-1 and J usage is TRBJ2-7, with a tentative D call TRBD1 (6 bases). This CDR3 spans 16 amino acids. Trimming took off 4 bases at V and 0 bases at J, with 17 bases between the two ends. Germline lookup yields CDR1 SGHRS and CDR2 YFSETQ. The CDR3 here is CASSTGHHLNSYEQYF. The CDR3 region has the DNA TGCGCCAGCAGCACGGGACACCACCTAAACTCCTACGAGCAGTACTTC.

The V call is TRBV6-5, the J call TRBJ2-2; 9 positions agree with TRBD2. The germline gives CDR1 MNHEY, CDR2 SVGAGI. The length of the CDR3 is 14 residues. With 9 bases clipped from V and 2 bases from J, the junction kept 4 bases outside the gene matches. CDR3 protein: CASRTSVNTGELFF. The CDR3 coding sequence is TGTGCCAGTAGGACTAGCGTTAACACCGGGGAGCTGTTTTTT.

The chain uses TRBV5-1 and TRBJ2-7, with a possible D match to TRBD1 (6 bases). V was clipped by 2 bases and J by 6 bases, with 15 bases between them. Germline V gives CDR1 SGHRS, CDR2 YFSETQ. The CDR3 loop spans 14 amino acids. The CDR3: CASSFLTTGIEQYF. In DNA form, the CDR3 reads TGCGCCAGCAGCTTCCTAACTACAGGGATCGAGCAGTACTTC. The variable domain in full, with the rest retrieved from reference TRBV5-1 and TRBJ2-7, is KAGVTQTPRYLIKTRGQQVTLSCSPISGHRSVSWYQQTPGQGLQFLFEYFSETQRNKGNFPGRFSGRQFSNSRSEMNVSTLELGDSALYLCASSFLTTGIEQYFGPGTRLTVT.

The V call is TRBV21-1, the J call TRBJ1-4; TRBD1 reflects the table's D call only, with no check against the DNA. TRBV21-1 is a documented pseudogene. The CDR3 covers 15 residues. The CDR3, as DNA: TGTGCCAGCAGCAATGTACAGTGCACTAATGAAAAACTGTTTTTT. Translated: CASSNVQCTNEKLFF.

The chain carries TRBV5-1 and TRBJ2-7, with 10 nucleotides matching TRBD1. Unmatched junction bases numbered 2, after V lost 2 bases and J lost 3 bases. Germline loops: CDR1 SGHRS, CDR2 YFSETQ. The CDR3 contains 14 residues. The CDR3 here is CASSLWTGGYEQYF. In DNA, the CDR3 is TGCGCCAGCAGCTTATGGACAGGGGGCTACGAGCAGTACTTC.

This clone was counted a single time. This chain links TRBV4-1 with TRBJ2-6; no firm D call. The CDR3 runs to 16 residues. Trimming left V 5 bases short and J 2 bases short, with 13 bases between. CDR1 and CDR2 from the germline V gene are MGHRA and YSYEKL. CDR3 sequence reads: CASSSRAQTGANVLTF. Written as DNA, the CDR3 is TGCGCCAGCAGCTCCCGAGCGCAGACTGGGGCCAACGTCCTGACTTTC.

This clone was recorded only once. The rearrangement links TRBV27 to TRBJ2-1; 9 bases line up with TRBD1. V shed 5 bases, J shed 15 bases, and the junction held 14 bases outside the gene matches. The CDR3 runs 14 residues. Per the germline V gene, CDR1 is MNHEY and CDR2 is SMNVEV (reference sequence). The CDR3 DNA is TGTGCCAGCAGTCCCCAACTACCATACAGGGGGCCGTTCTTC. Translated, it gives CASSPQLPYRGPFF.

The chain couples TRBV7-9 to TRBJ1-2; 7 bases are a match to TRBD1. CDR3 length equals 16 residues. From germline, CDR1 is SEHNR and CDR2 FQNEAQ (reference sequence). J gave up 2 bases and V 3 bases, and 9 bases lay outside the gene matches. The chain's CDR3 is CASSFGTVPINYGYTF. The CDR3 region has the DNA TGTGCCAGCAGCTTTGGGACAGTACCGATCAACTATGGCTACACCTTC.